This T cell receptor (beta chain) emerged from a study of molecular identifiers for immune sequencing clone quantification. This clonotype was recorded many times. TCRdb reanalysed the PCR reads using MiXCR and keeps one entry per CDR3 protein. The sample shows over 550,000 distinct CDR3 sequences, roughly 27% of them seen only once. The clonotype comes from a human donor in good health. Some libraries in this study had Jurkat cell RNA spiked in. Sample: naive CD8+ T cells from blood, with Jurkat cell RNA spiked in. Subset indicated: FACS-sorted CD8+CD4-CCR7+CD45RA+ naive T cells.

For the CDR3, the DNA is TGCAGTGCTCATGACAGGAGTTTTGGCTATGGCTACACCTTC. Its protein product is CSAHDRSFGYGYTF. The chain has TRBV20-1 and TRBJ1-2; D possibly corresponds to TRBD1 (6 bases). There are 14 residues in the CDR3. V dropped 5 bases and J dropped 4 bases, with 17 bases sitting between them. In germline, CDR1 is DFQATT, CDR2 SNEGSKA (reference sequence).